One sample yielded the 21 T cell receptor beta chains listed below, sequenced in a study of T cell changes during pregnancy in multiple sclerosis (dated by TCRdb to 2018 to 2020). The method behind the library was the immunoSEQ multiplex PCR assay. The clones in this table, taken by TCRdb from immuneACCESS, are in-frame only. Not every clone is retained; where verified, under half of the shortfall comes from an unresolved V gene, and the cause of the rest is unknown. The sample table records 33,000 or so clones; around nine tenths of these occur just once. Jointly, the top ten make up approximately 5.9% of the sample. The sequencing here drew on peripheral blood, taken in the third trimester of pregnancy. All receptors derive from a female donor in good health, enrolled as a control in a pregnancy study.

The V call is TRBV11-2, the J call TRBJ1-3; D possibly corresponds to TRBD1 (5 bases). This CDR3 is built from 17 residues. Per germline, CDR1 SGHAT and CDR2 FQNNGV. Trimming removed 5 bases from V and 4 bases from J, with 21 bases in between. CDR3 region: CASSPSAGGRGGNTIYF. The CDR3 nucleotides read TGTGCCAGCAGCCCATCTGCGGGAGGGAGGGGAGGAAACACCATATATTTT.

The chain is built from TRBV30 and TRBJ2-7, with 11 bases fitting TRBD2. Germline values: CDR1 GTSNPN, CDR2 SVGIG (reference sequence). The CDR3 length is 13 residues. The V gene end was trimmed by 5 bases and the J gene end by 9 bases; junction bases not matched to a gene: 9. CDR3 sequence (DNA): TGTGCCTGGGCTGGGACTAGCGGCACGGGGCAGTACTTC. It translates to CAWAGTSGTGQYF. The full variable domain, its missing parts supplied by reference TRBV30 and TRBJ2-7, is SQTIHQWPATLVQPVGSPLSLECTVEGTSNPNLYWYRQAAGRGLQLLFYSVGIGQISSEVPQNLSASRPQDRQFILSSKKLLLSDSGFYLCAWAGTSGTGQYFGPGTRLTVT.

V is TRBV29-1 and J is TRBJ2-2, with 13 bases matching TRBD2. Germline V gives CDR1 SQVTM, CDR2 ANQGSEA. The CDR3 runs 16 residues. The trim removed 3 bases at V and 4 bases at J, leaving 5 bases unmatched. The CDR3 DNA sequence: TGCAGCGTTGATCAAGGGACTAGCGGGGCCACCGGGGAGCTGTTTTTT. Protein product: CSVDQGTSGATGELFF.

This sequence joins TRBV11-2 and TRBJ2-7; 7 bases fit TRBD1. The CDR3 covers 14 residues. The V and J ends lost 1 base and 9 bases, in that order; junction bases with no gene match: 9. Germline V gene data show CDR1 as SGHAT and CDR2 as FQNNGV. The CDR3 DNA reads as TGTGCCAGCAGCTTAGTAGGGGGCCCATCAGGGCAGTACTTC. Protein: CASSLVGGPSGQYF.

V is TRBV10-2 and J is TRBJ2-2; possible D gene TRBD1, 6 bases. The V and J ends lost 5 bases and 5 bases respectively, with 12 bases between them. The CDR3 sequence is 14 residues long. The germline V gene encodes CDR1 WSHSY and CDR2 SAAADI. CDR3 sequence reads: CASSTGTKTGELFF. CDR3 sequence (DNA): TGCGCCAGCAGTACAGGGACAAAAACCGGGGAGCTGTTTTTT.

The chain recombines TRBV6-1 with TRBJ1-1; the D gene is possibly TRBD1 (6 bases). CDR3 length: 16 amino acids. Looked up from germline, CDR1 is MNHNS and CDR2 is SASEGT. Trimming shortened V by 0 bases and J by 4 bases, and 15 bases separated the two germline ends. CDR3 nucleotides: TGTGCCAGCAGTGAAGCTTCAGGGGAGGGTGGCACTGAAGCTTTCTTT. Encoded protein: CASSEASGEGGTEAFF.

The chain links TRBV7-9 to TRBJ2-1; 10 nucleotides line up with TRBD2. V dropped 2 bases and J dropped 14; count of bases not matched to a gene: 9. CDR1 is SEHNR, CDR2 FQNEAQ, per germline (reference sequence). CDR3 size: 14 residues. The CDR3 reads CASSLSSGGPWEFF. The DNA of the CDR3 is TGTGCCAGCAGCTTATCTAGCGGGGGCCCCTGGGAGTTCTTC. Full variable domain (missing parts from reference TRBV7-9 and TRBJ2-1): DTGVSQNPRHKITKRGQNVTFRCDPISEHNRLYWYRQTLGQGPEFLTYFQNEAQLEKSRLLSDRFSAERPKGSFSTLEIQRTEQGDSAMYLCASSLSSGGPWEFFGPGTRLTVL.

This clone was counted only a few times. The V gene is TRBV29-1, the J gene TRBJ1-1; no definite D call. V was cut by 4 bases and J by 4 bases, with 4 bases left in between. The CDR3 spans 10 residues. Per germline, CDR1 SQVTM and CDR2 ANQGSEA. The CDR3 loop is CSVVATEAFF. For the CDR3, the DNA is TGCAGCGTTGTGGCCACTGAAGCTTTCTTT. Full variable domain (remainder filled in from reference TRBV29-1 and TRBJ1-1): SAVISQKPSRDICQRGTSLTIQCQVDSQVTMMFWYRQQPGQSLTLIATANQGSEATYESGFVIDKFPISRPNLTFSTLTVSNMSPEDSSIYLCSVVATEAFFGQGTRLTVV.

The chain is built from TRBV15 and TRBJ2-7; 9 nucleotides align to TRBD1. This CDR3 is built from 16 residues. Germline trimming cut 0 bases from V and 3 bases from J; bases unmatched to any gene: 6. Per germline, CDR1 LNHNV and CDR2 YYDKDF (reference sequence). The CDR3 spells CATSRDPTGGGYEQYF. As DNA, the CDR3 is TGTGCCACCAGCAGAGATCCGACAGGGGGAGGCTACGAGCAGTACTTC.

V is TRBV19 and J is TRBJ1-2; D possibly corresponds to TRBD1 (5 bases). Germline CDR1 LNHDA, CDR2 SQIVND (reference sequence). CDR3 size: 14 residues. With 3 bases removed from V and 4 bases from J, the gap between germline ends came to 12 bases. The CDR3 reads CASSIPGYVYGYTF. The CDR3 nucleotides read TGTGCCAGTAGTATCCCAGGGTACGTCTATGGCTACACCTTC. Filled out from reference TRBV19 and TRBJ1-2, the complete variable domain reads DGGITQSPKYLFRKEGQNVTLSCEQNLNHDAMYWYRQDPGQGLRLIYYSQIVNDFQKGDIAEGYSVSREKKESFPLTVTSAQKNPTAFYLCASSIPGYVYGYTFGSGTRLTVV.

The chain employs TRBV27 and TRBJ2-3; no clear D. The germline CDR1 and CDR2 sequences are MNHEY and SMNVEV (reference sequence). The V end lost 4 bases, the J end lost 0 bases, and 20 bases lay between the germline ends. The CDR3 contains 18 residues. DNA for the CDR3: TGTGCCAGCAGTTCACCACTAAACAAACCTCCTAGCACAGATACGCAGTATTTT. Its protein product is CASSSPLNKPPSTDTQYF.

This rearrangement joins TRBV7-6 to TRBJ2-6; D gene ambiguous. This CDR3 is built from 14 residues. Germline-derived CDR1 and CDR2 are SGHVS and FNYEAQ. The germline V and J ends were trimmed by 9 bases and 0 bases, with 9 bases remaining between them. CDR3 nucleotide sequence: TGTGCCAGTGGTCCAGGCTCTGGGGCCAACGTCCTGACTTTC. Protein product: CASGPGSGANVLTF.

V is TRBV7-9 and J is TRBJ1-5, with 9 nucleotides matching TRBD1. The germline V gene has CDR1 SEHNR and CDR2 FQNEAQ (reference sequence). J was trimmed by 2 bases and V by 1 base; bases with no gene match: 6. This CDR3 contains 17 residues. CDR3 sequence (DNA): TGTGCCAGCAGCTTAGGTCCGGGACAGGGTGGCAATCAGCCCCAGCATTTT. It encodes CASSLGPGQGGNQPQHF. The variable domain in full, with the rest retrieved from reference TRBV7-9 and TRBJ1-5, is DTGVSQNPRHKITKRGQNVTFRCDPISEHNRLYWYRQTLGQGPEFLTYFQNEAQLEKSRLLSDRFSAERPKGSFSTLEIQRTEQGDSAMYLCASSLGPGQGGNQPQHFGDGTRLSIL.

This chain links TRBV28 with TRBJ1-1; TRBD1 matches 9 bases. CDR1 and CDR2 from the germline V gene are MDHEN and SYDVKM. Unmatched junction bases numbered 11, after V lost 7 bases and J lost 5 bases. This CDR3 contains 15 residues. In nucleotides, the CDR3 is TGTGCCAGCAAACGGACAGGGGCATTTTGGACTGAAGCTTTCTTT. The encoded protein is CASKRTGAFWTEAFF.

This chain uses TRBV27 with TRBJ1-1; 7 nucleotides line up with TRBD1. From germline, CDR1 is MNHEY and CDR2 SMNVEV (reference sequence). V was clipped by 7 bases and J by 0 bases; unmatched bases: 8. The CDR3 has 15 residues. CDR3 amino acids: CASNQFGTVNTEAFF. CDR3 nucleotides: TGTGCCAGCAACCAATTCGGGACAGTGAACACTGAAGCTTTCTTT.

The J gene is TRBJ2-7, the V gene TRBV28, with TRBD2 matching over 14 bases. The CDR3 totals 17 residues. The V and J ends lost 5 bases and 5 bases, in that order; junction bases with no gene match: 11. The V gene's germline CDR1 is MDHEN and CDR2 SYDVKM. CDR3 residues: CASSLIGTSGRKNEQYF. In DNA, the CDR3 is TGTGCCAGCAGTCTTATCGGGACTAGCGGGAGAAAGAACGAGCAGTACTTC.

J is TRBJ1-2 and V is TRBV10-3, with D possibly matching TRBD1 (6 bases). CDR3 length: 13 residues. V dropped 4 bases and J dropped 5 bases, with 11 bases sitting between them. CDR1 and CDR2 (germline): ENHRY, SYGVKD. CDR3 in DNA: TGTGCCATCAGTGGGGACACCTCTTATGGCTACACCTTC. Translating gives CAISGDTSYGYTF.

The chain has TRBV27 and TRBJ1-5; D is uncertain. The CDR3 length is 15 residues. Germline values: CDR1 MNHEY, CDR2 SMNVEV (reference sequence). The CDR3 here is CASGLVRGWGQPQHF. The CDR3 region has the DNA TGTGCGAGCGGGCTGGTGAGAGGGTGGGGTCAGCCCCAGCATTTT.

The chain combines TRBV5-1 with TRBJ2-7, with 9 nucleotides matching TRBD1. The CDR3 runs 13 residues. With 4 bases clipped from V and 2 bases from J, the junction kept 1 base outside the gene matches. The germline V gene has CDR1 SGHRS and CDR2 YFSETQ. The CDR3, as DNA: TGCGCCAGCAGCCGGGACAGGGCCTACGAGCAGTACTTC. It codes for CASSRDRAYEQYF.

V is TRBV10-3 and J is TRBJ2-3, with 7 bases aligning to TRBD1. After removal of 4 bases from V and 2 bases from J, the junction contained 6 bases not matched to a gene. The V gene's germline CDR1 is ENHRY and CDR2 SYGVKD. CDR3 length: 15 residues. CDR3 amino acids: CAISVGTAITDTQYF. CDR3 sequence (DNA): TGTGCCATCAGTGTGGGGACAGCCATCACAGATACGCAGTATTTT.

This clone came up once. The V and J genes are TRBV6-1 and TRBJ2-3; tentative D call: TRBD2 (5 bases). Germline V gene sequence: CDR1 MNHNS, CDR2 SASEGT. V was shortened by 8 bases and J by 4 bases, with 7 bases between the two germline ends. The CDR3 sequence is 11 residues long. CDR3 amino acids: CASEGPDTQYF. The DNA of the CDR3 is TGTGCCAGCGAGGGCCCAGATACGCAGTATTTT.